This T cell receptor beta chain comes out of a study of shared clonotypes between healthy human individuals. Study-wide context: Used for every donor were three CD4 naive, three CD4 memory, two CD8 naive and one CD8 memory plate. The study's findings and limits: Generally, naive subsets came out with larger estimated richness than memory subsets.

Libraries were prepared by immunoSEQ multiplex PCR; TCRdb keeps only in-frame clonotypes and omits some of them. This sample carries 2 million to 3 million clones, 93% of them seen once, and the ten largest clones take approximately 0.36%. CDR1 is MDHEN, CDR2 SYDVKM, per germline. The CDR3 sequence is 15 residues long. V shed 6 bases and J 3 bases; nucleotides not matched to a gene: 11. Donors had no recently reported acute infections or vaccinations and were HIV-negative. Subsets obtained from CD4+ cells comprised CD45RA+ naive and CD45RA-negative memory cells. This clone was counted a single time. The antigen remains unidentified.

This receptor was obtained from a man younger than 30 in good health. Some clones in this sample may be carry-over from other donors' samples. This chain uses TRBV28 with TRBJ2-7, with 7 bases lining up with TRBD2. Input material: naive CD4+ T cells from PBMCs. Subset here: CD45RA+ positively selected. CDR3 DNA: TGTGCCAGCAGAGGGTTCGGGGGGACTCGCTACGAGCAGTACTTC. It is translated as CASRGFGGTRYEQYF. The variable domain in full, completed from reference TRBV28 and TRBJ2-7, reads DVKVTQSSRYLVKRTGEKVFLECVQDMDHENMFWYRQDPGLGLRLIYFSYDVKMKEKGDIPEGYSVSREKKERFSLILESASTNQTSMYLCASRGFGGTRYEQYFGPGTRLTVT.